The present T cell receptor (beta chain) was sequenced within a study of blood T cell repertoires in COVID-19. Study overall: Sites in the United States, Italy and Spain provided acute and convalescent COVID-19 samples.

Original analysis: The authors estimated nucleated cell counts from reference gene primer amplification. The assay was immunoSEQ multiplex PCR, and TCRdb's table has in-frame clones only and misses some. V, J and clone size are those of that table, while D and trimming were read from the DNA. Altogether 150,000 to 250,000 clones are present, about 80% being singletons, with the ten largest covering around 7%. This clone appeared a few times. Recovery meant two consecutive negative NP/OP PCR tests, professional clearance, or resolved symptoms. The clonotype was recovered from a man aged 40-55 years who had recovered from COVID-19. What was sequenced was PBMCs or T cells enriched from blood (not recorded which).

The CDR3: CASSQGSRENIQYF. The DNA for the CDR3 is TGTGCCAGCAGCCAAGGTAGCAGGGAAAACATTCAGTACTTC. V usage is TRBV4-2 and J usage is TRBJ2-4; a weak D match, TRBD1 (5 bases). Between the trimmed V and J ends, which lost 1 base and 5 bases, there was a span of 9 bases. This CDR3 comprises 14 residues. The V gene's germline CDR1 is LGHNA and CDR2 YNFKEQ.